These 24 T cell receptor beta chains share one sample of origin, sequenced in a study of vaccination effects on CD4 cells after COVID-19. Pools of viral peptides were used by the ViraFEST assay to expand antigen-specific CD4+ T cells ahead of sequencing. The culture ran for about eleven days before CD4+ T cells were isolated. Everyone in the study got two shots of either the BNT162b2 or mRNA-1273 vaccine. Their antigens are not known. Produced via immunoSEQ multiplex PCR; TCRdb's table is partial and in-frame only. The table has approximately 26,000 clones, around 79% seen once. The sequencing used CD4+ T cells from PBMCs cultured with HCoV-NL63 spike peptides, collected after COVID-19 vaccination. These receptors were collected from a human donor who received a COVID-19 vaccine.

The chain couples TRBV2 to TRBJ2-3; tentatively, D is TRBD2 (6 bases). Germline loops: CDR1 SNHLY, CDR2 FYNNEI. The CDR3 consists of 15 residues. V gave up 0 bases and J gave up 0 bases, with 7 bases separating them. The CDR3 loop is CASSEAGTSTDTQYF. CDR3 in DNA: TGTGCCAGCAGTGAAGCGGGGACTAGCACAGATACGCAGTATTTT.

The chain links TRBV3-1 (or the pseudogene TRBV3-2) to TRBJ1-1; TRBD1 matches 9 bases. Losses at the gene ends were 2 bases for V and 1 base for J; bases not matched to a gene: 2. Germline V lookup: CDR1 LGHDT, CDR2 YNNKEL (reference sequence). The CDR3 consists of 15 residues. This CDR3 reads CASSQTGGANTEAFF. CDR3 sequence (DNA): TGTGCCAGCAGCCAAACAGGGGGCGCGAACACTGAAGCTTTCTTT.

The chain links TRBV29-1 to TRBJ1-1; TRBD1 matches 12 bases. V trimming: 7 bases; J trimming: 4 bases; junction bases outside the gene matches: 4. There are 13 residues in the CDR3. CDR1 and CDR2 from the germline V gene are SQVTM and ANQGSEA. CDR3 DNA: TGCAGCGGGGACAGGGGGCTGGGCACTGAAGCTTTCTTT. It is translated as CSGDRGLGTEAFF.

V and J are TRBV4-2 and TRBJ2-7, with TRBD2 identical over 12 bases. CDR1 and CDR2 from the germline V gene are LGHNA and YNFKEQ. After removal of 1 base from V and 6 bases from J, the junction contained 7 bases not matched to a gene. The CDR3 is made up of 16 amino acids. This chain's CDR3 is CASSQVSRTSGIEQYF. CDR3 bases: TGTGCCAGCAGCCAAGTAAGCCGGACTAGCGGGATCGAGCAGTACTTC.

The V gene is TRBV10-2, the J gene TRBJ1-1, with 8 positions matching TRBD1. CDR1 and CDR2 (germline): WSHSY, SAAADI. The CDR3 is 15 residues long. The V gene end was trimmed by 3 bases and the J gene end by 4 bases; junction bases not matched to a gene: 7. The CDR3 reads CASSDQGAGRTEAFF. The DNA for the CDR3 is TGCGCCAGCAGTGACCAGGGGGCGGGGCGCACTGAAGCTTTCTTT.

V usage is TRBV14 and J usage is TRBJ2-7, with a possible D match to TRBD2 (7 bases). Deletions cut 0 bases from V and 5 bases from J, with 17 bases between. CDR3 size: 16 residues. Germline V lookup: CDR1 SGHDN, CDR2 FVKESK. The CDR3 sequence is CASSQELVRGANEQYF. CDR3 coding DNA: TGTGCCAGCAGCCAAGAGTTGGTCCGGGGGGCGAACGAGCAGTACTTC.

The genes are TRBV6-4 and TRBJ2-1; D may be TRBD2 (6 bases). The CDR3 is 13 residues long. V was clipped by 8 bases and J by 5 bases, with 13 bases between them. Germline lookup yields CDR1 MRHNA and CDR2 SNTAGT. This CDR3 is CASSLAQHNEQFF. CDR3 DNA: TGTGCCAGCTCTCTAGCGCAACACAATGAGCAGTTCTTC.

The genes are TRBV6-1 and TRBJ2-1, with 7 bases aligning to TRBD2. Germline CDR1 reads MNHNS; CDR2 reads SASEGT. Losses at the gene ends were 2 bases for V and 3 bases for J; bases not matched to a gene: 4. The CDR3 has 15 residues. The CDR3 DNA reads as TGTGCCAGCAGTGAAATGCGCGGGGGCTACAATGAGCAGTTCTTC. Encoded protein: CASSEMRGGYNEQFF.

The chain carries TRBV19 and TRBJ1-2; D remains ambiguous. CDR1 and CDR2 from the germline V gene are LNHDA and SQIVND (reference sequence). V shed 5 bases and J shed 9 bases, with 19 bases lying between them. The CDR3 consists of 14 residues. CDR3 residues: CASSLEGRPGRYTF. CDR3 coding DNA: TGTGCCAGTAGTTTGGAGGGCCGTCCCGGTCGCTACACCTTC. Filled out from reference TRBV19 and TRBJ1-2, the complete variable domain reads DGGITQSPKYLFRKEGQNVTLSCEQNLNHDAMYWYRQDPGQGLRLIYYSQIVNDFQKGDIAEGYSVSREKKESFPLTVTSAQKNPTAFYLCASSLEGRPGRYTFGSGTRLTVV.

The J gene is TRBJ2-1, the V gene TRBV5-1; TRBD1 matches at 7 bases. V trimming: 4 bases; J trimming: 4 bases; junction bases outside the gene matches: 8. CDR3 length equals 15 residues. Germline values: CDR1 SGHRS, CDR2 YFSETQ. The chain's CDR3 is CASSRSGTEYNEQFF. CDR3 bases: TGCGCCAGCAGCCGATCCGGGACAGAGTACAATGAGCAGTTCTTC.

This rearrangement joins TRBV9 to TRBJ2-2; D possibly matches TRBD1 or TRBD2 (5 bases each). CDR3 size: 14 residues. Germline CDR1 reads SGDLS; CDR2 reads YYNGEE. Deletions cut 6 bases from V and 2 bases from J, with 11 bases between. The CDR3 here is CASNIGANTGELFF. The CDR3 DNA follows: TGTGCCAGCAACATCGGGGCTAACACCGGGGAGCTGTTTTTT.

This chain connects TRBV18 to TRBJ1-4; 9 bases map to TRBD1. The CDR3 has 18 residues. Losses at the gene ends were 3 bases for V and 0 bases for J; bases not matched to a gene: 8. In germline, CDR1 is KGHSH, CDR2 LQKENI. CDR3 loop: CASSPVPGQGSTNEKLFF. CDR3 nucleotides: TGTGCCAGCTCACCGGTCCCGGGACAGGGCTCAACTAATGAAAAACTGTTTTTT.

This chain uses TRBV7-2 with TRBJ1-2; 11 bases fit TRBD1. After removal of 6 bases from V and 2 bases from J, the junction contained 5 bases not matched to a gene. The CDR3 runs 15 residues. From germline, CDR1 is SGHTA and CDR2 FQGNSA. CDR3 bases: TGTGCCAGCAGAATAGGGACAGGGGGGAACTATGGCTACACCTTC. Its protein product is CASRIGTGGNYGYTF.

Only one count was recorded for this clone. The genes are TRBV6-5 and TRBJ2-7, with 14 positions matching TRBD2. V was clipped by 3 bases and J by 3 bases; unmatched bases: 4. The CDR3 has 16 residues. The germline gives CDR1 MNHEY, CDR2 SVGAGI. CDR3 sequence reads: CASSYAGTSGSYEQYF. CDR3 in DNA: TGTGCCAGCAGTTATGCTGGGACTAGCGGGAGCTACGAGCAGTACTTC.

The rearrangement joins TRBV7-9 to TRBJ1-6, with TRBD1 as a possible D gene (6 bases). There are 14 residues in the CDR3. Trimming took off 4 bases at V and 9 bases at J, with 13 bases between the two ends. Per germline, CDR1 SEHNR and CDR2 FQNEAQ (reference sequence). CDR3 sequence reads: CASSSEQGLSPLHF. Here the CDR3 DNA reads TGTGCCAGCAGCTCCGAACAGGGCCTTTCACCCCTCCACTTT.

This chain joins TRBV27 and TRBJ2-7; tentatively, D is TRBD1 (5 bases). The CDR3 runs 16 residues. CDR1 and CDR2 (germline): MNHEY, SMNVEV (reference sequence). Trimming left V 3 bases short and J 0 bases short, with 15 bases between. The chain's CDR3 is CASSFGSGRSSYEQYF. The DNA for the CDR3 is TGTGCCAGCAGTTTCGGTTCAGGGCGTAGCTCCTACGAGCAGTACTTC.

CDR3 nucleotides: TGCGCCAGCAGCTTGGGACCCCACCAATCCGAGGGGGGGACTACCTACGAGCAGTACTTC. Protein: CASSLGPHQSEGGTTYEQYF. V usage is TRBV5-1 and J usage is TRBJ2-7, with TRBD2 as a possible D gene (7 bases). CDR1 is SGHRS, CDR2 YFSETQ, per germline. V lost 0 bases and J lost 2, with 27 bases in between. This CDR3 comprises 20 residues.

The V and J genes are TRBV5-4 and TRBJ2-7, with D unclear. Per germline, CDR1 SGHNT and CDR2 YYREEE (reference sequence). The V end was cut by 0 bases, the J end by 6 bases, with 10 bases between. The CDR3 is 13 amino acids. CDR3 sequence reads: CASSLVKGAEQYF. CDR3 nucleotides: TGTGCCAGCAGCTTGGTTAAGGGTGCCGAGCAGTACTTC.

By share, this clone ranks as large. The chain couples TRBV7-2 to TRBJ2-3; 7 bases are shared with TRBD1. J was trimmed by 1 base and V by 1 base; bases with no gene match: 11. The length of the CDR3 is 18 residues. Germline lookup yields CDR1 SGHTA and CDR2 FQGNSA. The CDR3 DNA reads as TGTGCCAGCAGCTTAGAAGGGTCCCTCGGGACAGGCACAGATACGCAGTATTTT. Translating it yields CASSLEGSLGTGTDTQYF.

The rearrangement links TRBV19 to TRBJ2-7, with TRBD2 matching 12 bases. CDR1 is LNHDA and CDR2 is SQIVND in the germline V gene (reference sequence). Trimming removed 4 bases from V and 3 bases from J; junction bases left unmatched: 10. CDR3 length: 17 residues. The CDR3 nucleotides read TGTGCCAGTAGTACCAAGCTTAGACTAGCGGGAGACTACGAGCAGTACTTC. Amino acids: CASSTKLRLAGDYEQYF.

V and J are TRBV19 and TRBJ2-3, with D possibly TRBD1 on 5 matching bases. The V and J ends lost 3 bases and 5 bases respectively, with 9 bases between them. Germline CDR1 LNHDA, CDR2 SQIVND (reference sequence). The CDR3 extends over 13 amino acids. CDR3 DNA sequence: TGTGCCAGTAGTATGTATCAGGGAGATACGCAGTATTTT. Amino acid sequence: CASSMYQGDTQYF.

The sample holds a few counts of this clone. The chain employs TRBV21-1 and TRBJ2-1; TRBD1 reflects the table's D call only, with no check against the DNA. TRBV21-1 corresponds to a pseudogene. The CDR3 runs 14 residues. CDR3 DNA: TGTGCCAACCCGGGACAGGGGAGTTGCAATGAGCAGTTCTTC. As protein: CANPGQGSCNEQFF.

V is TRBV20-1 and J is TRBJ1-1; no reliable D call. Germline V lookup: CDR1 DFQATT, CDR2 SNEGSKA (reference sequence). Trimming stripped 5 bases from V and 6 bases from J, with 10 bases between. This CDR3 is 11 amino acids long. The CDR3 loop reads CSAYRVPEAFF. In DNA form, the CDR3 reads TGCAGTGCTTACCGGGTTCCTGAAGCTTTCTTT.

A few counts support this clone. CDR3 DNA: TGTGCCATTAAACGTCGGACCCCCGGGGGGGACACCGGGGAGCTGTTTTTT. This codes for CAIKRRTPGGDTGELFF. V gene TRBV28 combines with J gene TRBJ2-2; 8 nucleotides agree with TRBD2. CDR3 length: 17 amino acids. J gave up 3 bases and V 10 bases, and 16 bases lay outside the gene matches. Germline V lookup: CDR1 MDHEN, CDR2 SYDVKM.